Each of the 15 T cell receptor beta chains below was sequenced from the same sample in a study of T cells after somatic rescue of genetic block. Sequencing used immunoSEQ multiplex PCR; TCRdb keeps in-frame clones, though not all of them. The table has over 95,000 clones, around nine tenths seen once. The source material was peripheral blood mononuclear cells (PBMCs). The receptors were gathered from a woman aged 18-29 years.

The V call is TRBV30, the J call TRBJ1-2; the D is unclear. CDR3 length: 11 amino acids. The germline gives CDR1 GTSNPN, CDR2 SVGIG (reference sequence). With 5 bases removed from V and 5 bases from J, the gap between germline ends came to 9 bases. For the CDR3, the DNA is TGTGCCTGGGCCCCGGGGTATGGCTACACCTTC. Its protein product is CAWAPGYGYTF.

This clone came up once. Additional DNA sequences in this sample encode the identical CDR3. The V and J genes are TRBV6-5 and TRBJ1-1, with D possibly being TRBD1 (5 bases). This CDR3 has 13 amino acids. Germline V CDR1 and CDR2: MNHEY, SVGAGI. V was clipped by 2 bases and J by 4 bases, with 8 bases between them. As DNA, the CDR3 is TGTGCCAGCAGTTACGGGGGAGGCACTGAAGCTTTCTTT. This encodes CASSYGGGTEAFF.

The chain uses TRBV6-1 and TRBJ2-5, with 9 bases identical to TRBD1. Trimming at V came to 1 base and at J to 6 bases, leaving 15 bases not matched to a gene. CDR1 and CDR2 from the germline V gene are MNHNS and SASEGT. This CDR3 has 18 amino acids. CDR3 loop: CASSEVGWGQGPRKTQYF. As DNA, the CDR3 is TGTGCCAGCAGTGAAGTTGGTTGGGGACAGGGCCCAAGGAAGACCCAGTACTTC.

J is TRBJ1-4 and V is TRBV7-9, with D maybe TRBD1 (6 bases). The germline gives CDR1 SEHNR, CDR2 FQNEAQ (reference sequence). The V end lost 5 bases, the J end lost 0 bases, and 13 bases lay between the germline ends. The CDR3 runs 16 residues. The CDR3, as DNA: TGTGCCAGCAGCCCCCTGGACAGTGCAACTAATGAAAAACTGTTTTTT. Translating gives CASSPLDSATNEKLFF.

The chain carries TRBV2 and TRBJ1-4; D is possibly TRBD1 (5 bases). The V end lost 10 bases, the J end lost 7 bases, and 19 bases lay between the germline ends. Germline assignment: CDR1 SNHLY and CDR2 FYNNEI. The CDR3 runs 14 residues. The CDR3 DNA is TGTGCCACCAGGGCAGGGACCGGAGGTGAAAAACTGTTTTTT. Its translation is CATRAGTGGEKLFF.

The chain links TRBV6-5 to TRBJ2-3; D is possibly TRBD2 (6 bases). The germline V and J ends were trimmed by 4 bases and 10 bases, with 12 bases remaining between them. Germline V gene sequence: CDR1 MNHEY, CDR2 SVGAGI. The CDR3 length is 12 residues. The CDR3 DNA reads TGTGCCAGCAGTTGGGGTAGCGGTGCGCAGTATTTT. The encoded protein is CASSWGSGAQYF.

The rearrangement links TRBV18 to TRBJ1-2; no clear D gene. In germline, CDR1 is KGHSH, CDR2 LQKENI. The CDR3 extends over 14 amino acids. V shed 0 bases and J shed 3 bases, with 8 bases lying between them. The CDR3 DNA reads as TGTGCCAGCTCACCACCTTTCGCTGACTATGGCTACACCTTC. Its translation: CASSPPFADYGYTF. Full variable domain (outside the CDR3, taken from reference TRBV18 and TRBJ1-2): NAGVMQNPRHLVRRRGQEARLRCSPMKGHSHVYWYRQLPEEGLKFMVYLQKENIIDESGMPKERFSAEFPKEGPSILRIQQVVRGDSAAYFCASSPPFADYGYTFGSGTRLTVV.

The chain joins TRBV7-2 to TRBJ1-1, with 7 bases lining up with TRBD1. V was clipped by 1 base and J by 6 bases; unmatched bases: 8. The CDR3 has 15 residues. The V gene's germline CDR1 is SGHTA and CDR2 FQGNSA. The CDR3 is CASSLEAGGVAEAFF. CDR3 nucleotides: TGTGCCAGCAGCTTAGAGGCAGGGGGAGTCGCTGAAGCTTTCTTT.

This sequence joins TRBV25-1 and TRBJ2-7; D not certain. V lost 2 bases and J lost 7, with 21 bases in between. This CDR3 spans 16 amino acids. Germline CDR1 reads MGHDK; CDR2 reads SYGVNS. The DNA for the CDR3 is TGTGCCAGCAGTGAAATTAGGTCAGACGCATTGGGAGAGCAGTACTTC. This gives the protein CASSEIRSDALGEQYF.

The count of this clone is one. The V call is TRBV4-1, the J call TRBJ2-1; D remains ambiguous. Germline values: CDR1 MGHRA, CDR2 YSYEKL. This CDR3 is 16 amino acids long. With 2 bases removed from V and 4 bases from J, the gap between germline ends came to 15 bases. For the CDR3, the DNA is TGCGCCAGCAGCCAACAAAAGTCTGAGTTTTACAATGAGCAGTTCTTC. Its protein product is CASSQQKSEFYNEQFF.

CDR3 loop: CAWRGTGTGTYEQYF. The CDR3 DNA is TGTGCCTGGAGGGGAACCGGGACGGGGACCTACGAGCAGTACTTC. The V and J genes are TRBV30 and TRBJ2-7; D is possibly TRBD1 or TRBD2 (5 bases each). V lost 3 bases and J lost 2, with 17 bases in between. Germline V CDR1 and CDR2: GTSNPN, SVGIG (reference sequence). The CDR3 consists of 15 residues.

The rearrangement uses TRBV5-1 and TRBJ1-2; D is possibly TRBD1 (5 bases). V lost 0 bases and J 7 bases, leaving 16 bases between the germline ends. The CDR3 runs 15 residues. Germline V lookup: CDR1 SGHRS, CDR2 YFSETQ. This CDR3 reads CASSLVVRGGRGYTF. CDR3 sequence (DNA): TGCGCCAGCAGCTTGGTGGTCCGCGGGGGTCGTGGCTACACCTTC. Supplemented by reference TRBV5-1 and TRBJ1-2, the full variable domain reads KAGVTQTPRYLIKTRGQQVTLSCSPISGHRSVSWYQQTPGQGLQFLFEYFSETQRNKGNFPGRFSGRQFSNSRSEMNVSTLELGDSALYLCASSLVVRGGRGYTFGSGTRLTVV.

The CDR3 sequence: CATSSGQRTGELFF. Here the CDR3 DNA reads TGTGCCACCAGCAGTGGGCAGCGCACCGGGGAGCTGTTTTTT. The gene calls are TRBV15 and TRBJ2-2, with D unresolved. The V gene's germline CDR1 is LNHNV and CDR2 YYDKDF (reference sequence). The V gene lost 3 bases and the J gene lost 4 bases, with 9 bases spanning the gap. The CDR3 has 14 amino acids.

This clone was seen a few times. The rearrangement joins TRBV27 to TRBJ1-2; no reliable D call. The CDR3 consists of 13 residues. V lost 7 bases, J lost 1 base, and 10 bases lay in between. Looked up from germline, CDR1 is MNHEY and CDR2 is SMNVEV (reference sequence). This CDR3 reads CASKPGFNYGYTF. The CDR3 DNA follows: TGTGCCAGCAAGCCCGGTTTTAACTATGGCTACACCTTC.

The V gene is TRBV4-1, the J gene TRBJ1-5; weak D call: TRBD1 (5 bases). CDR3 length equals 17 residues. Trimming stripped 1 base from V and 0 bases from J, with 13 bases between. Germline V gives CDR1 MGHRA, CDR2 YSYEKL. The CDR3, as DNA: TGCGCCAGCAGCCAAGGGTCCAGGGCCCATAGCAATCAGCCCCAGCATTTT. It translates to CASSQGSRAHSNQPQHF.